This T cell receptor (beta chain) was identified in a study of blood T cell repertoires in COVID-19. Study-level information: Samples of COVID-19 (acute and convalescent) were obtained from the United States, Italy and Spain. T cells, B-cell-depleted T cells, or PBMCs provided the cDNA or gDNA that served as material.

Per the study methods: Nucleated cell counts were estimated from reference gene primer amplification. Using immunoSEQ multiplex PCR, the repertoire was profiled, and TCRdb retains in-frame clones only, with some absent. That table furnishes V, J and clone size, whereas the DNA furnished D and trimming. The repertoire holds about 140,000 clones, with roughly 85% as singletons. The J segment lost 5 bases and the V segment lost 4 bases, leaving 6 bases of the junction unmatched. The length of the CDR3 is 14 residues. CDR1 is SGHRS and CDR2 is YFSETQ in the germline V gene. The chain is built from TRBV5-1 and TRBJ2-1; 7 bases are shared with TRBD1. Sequencing was performed on peripheral blood. This TCR was sampled from a man between 60 and 70 years old with acute or convalescent COVID-19. CDR3 DNA sequence: TGCGCCAGCAGCCTATTTACAGGGGACAATGAGCAGTTCTTC. Residues: CASSLFTGDNEQFF.